Listed below are T cell receptor beta chains from one sample, sequenced in a study of blood T cells in healthy people across ages. TCRdb independently ran MiXCR on the 5' RACE reads; one entry per CDR3 protein. The table lists about 640,000 distinct CDR3 sequences, around 54% of them singletons. Sequencing was done on a sample of blood. The receptors were gathered from a man in his sixties in good health. Each CDR3 is given with its conserved first and last residue. A D gene is named only where the DNA matches it firmly. The size entry is marked missing in some rows and otherwise reads once, few, many or a size class.

clone_size	d_call	cdr3_length	v_call	j_call	cdr3_nt	cdr3_aa
.	.	15	TRBV9	TRBJ2-2	TGTGCCAGCAGCGTGGGTTCTAGGGCTACCGGGGAGCTGTTTTTT	CASSVGSRATGELFF
.	.	15	TRBV5-1	TRBJ2-5	TGCGCCAGCAGCAGCCCGGGACTAGGCCAGGGGGCCCAGTACTTC	CASSSPGLGQGAQYF
.	.	16	TRBV2	TRBJ2-5	TGTGCCAGCAGTGAAGCTCGGCCAGGGCTGGAAGAGACCCAGTACTTC	CASSEARPGLEETQYF
few	.	11	TRBV6-5	TRBJ2-5	TGTGCCAGCAGTAAAAGGGAGACCCAGTACTTC	CASSKRETQYF
.	.	16	TRBV15	TRBJ2-1	TGTGCCACCAGCGAGACCCGAAAAAAGGGGTACAATGAGCAGTTCTTC	CATSETRKKGYNEQFF
few	TRBD2	13	TRBV29-1	TRBJ2-1	TGCAGCGTTGCTAGCGGGGGGGGTAATGAGCAGTTCTTC	CSVASGGGNEQFF
.	.	19	TRBV4-1	TRBJ1-6	TGCGCCATCAGCCTCAGGTTCGTGAGGGGGAGCTCCTATAATTCACCCCTCCACTTT	CAISLRFVRGSSYNSPLHF
.	TRBD1	14	TRBV2	TRBJ2-5	TGTGCCAGCAGCCCAACAGGGGTTGCAGAGACCCAGTACTTC	CASSPTGVAETQYF
.	.	12	TRBV28	TRBJ2-3	TGTGCCAGCAGTCAAACCGCAGATACGCAGTATTTT	CASSQTADTQYF
few	TRBD1	17	TRBV6-1	TRBJ2-1	TGTGCCAGCAGACCTATACAGGGGGTTAGCTCCTACAATGAGCAGTTCTTC	CASRPIQGVSSYNEQFF
.	.	13	TRBV3-1	TRBJ1-1	TGTGCCAGCAGCGTACGATTGGGCACTGAAGCTTTCTTT	CASSVRLGTEAFF
.	.	10	TRBV20-1	TRBJ1-4	TGCAGCGTAAGACGGGAAAAACTGTTTTTT	CSVRREKLFF
.	TRBD1	17	TRBV4-1	TRBJ1-5	TGCGCCAGCAGCCAAGCCCTCGGACAGGGTGACAATCAGCCCCAGCATTTT	CASSQALGQGDNQPQHF
.	.	18	TRBV6-1	TRBJ2-2	TGTGCCAGCAGCAACCAGGCCCCACAAACGGGGAACACCGGGGAGCTGTTTTTT	CASSNQAPQTGNTGELFF
.	TRBD1	16	TRBV3-1	TRBJ2-1	TGTGCCAGCAGCCTGCCCGGACAGGTCGCCTACAATGAGCAGTTCTTC	CASSLPGQVAYNEQFF
.	.	14	TRBV21-1	TRBJ1-2	TGTGCCAGCAGCATGACAGGGACAGGGGAGGGCTACACCTTC	CASSMTGTGEGYTF
.	.	13	TRBV9	TRBJ2-5	TGTGCCAGCAGCGTAGTGTGGGGAGAGACCCAGTACTTC	CASSVVWGETQYF
.	TRBD2	14	TRBV10-3	TRBJ2-1	TGTGCCATCAGTGGTAGCGGGAGTCGTAATGAGCAGTTCTTC	CAISGSGSRNEQFF
once	.	15	TRBV5-1	TRBJ1-4	TGCGCCAGCAGCTTGGGGGACGGGCGGCATGAAAAACTGTTTTTT	CASSLGDGRHEKLFF
once	TRBD2	19	TRBV4-2	TRBJ2-3	TGTGCCAGCAGCCAATTCAGGGCGACTAGCGGGGGGGCGGCAGATACGCAGTATTTT	CASSQFRATSGGAADTQYF
.	.	14	TRBV20-1	TRBJ1-5	TGCAGTGCTAGGGAGGGCATGGGCAATCAGCCCCAGCATTTT	CSAREGMGNQPQHF
once	.	13	TRBV7-2	TRBJ2-5	TGTGCCAGCAGCCCGGACAGGAGGGGGACCCAGTACTTC	CASSPDRRGTQYF
.	.	15	TRBV20-1	TRBJ2-4	TGCAGTGCTAGTACCGGGGCTCTAGCCAAAAACATTCAGTACTTC	CSASTGALAKNIQYF
.	TRBD1	13	TRBV29-1	TRBJ1-1	TGCAGCGCTAAGACAGGGATGAACACTGAAGCTTTCTTT	CSAKTGMNTEAFF
.	.	13	TRBV20-1	TRBJ2-5	TGCAGTCGCGGGACAAATCGTGCAGAGACCCAGTACTTC	CSRGTNRAETQYF
.	.	15	TRBV20-1	TRBJ1-4	TGCAGTGCTAGGTCCGGCTCAAGGCCCAATGAAAAACTGTTTTTT	CSARSGSRPNEKLFF
.	.	15	TRBV11-2	TRBJ1-4	TGTGCCAGCAGTCAGGACGGACGAGCTAATGAAAAACTGTTTTTT	CASSQDGRANEKLFF
few	.	16	TRBV13	TRBJ2-1	TGTGCCAGCAGCTCGAGAGGGATAGCCCTTTACAATGAGCAGTTCTTC	CASSSRGIALYNEQFF
.	TRBD1	16	TRBV19	TRBJ2-7	TGTGCCAGTAGTCCCGGCGGGACAGGGGGTCTCTACGAGCAGTACTTC	CASSPGGTGGLYEQYF
.	.	14	TRBV6-5	TRBJ2-5	TGTGCCAGCAGTTACCGACGGACCCAAGAGACCCAGTACTTC	CASSYRRTQETQYF
.	.	15	TRBV7-2	TRBJ2-7	TGTGCCAGCAGCTTCAGAGCGGAGGGGCACTACGAGCAGTACTTC	CASSFRAEGHYEQYF
.	TRBD2	16	TRBV12-3/TRBV12-4	TRBJ2-1	TGTGCCAGCAGTTTAGGTAGCGGGGGGGCCTTGGATGAGCAGTTCTTC	CASSLGSGGALDEQFF
.	TRBD2	17	TRBV5-1	TRBJ2-3	TGCGCCAGCAGCTTGGAGCTAGCGGGGGGGAACACAGATACGCAGTATTTT	CASSLELAGGNTDTQYF
.	TRBD1	15	TRBV7-2	TRBJ1-2	TGTGCCAGCAGCTTAGAAGGCCAGGGGGTGGGGGGCTACACCTTC	CASSLEGQGVGGYTF
.	.	11	TRBV11-2	TRBJ1-2	TGTGCCAGCAACGAACAGGCCTCCCCCACCTTC	CASNEQASPTF
.	.	14	TRBV10-3	TRBJ1-2	TGTGCCATCAGTGAGTTCGGGGGTTTATATGGCTACACCTTC	CAISEFGGLYGYTF
.	TRBD1	15	TRBV6-5	TRBJ2-7	TGTGCCAGCAGTGCTCCGGGACAGGTATCCTACGAGCAGTACTTC	CASSAPGQVSYEQYF
few	TRBD2	15	TRBV4-2	TRBJ2-3	TGTGCCAGCAGCCAACGCGGGGGGGCAACAGATACGCAGTATTTT	CASSQRGGATDTQYF
.	.	15	TRBV9	TRBJ2-5	TGTGCCAGCAGCGTAGGGAGTGGACTACAAGAGACCCAGTACTTC	CASSVGSGLQETQYF
.	.	15	TRBV10-3	TRBJ2-1	TGTGCCATCAGTGAGGAGCCCCAGCCGGGGAATGAGCAGTTCTTC	CAISEEPQPGNEQFF
.	TRBD1	15	TRBV7-9	TRBJ2-3	TGTGCCAGCAGCTCGGGACAGGGGGGTTTGGGTACGCAGTATTTT	CASSSGQGGLGTQYF
few	TRBD2	14	TRBV20-1	TRBJ2-3	TGCAGTGCTAGCTCTGGGGGAGGGACAGATACGCAGTATTTT	CSASSGGGTDTQYF
.	TRBD1	14	TRBV20-1	TRBJ1-5	TGCAGTGCCACCCGGCAACAGGGGAGTCAGCCCCAGCATTTT	CSATRQQGSQPQHF
.	.	15	TRBV7-9	TRBJ2-3	TGTGCCAGCAGCTTAGCGGGGCCTAGCACAGATACGCAGTATTTT	CASSLAGPSTDTQYF
.	TRBD2	17	TRBV5-1	TRBJ2-1	TGCGCCAGCAGCTTGGCCCTGGGCGGGGGGAACTACAATGAGCAGTTCTTC	CASSLALGGGNYNEQFF
.	.	15	TRBV6-1	TRBJ1-2	TGTGCCAGCAGTGAATGGGTGTGGGATGACTATGGCTACACCTTC	CASSEWVWDDYGYTF
once	TRBD1	18	TRBV15	TRBJ1-1	TGTGCCACCAGCCCAAGGGGGGCAGGGGGCTCGCTATACGGCGAAGCTTTCTTT	CATSPRGAGGSLYGEAFF
.	.	14	TRBV7-2	TRBJ1-1	TGTGCCAGCAGCTTAGAGTTTCAATACACTGAAGCTTTCTTT	CASSLEFQYTEAFF
.	.	12	TRBV2	TRBJ2-1	TGTGCCAGCAAGTGGTTGGGGAATGAGCAGTTCTTC	CASKWLGNEQFF
.	.	14	TRBV10-3	TRBJ1-6	TGTGCCATCAGTGAGACCAGGACCGGGACACCCCTCCACTTT	CAISETRTGTPLHF